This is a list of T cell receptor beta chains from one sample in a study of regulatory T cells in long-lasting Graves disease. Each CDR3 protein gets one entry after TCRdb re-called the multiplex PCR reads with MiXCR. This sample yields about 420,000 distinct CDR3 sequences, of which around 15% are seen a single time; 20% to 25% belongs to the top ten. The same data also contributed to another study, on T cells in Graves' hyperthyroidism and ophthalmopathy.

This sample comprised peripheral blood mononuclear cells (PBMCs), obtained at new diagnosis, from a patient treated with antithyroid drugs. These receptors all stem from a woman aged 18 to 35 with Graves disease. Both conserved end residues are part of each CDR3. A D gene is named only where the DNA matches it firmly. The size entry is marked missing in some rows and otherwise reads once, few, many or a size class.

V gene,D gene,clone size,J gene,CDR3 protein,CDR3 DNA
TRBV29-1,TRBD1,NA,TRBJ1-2,CSVQGASGYTF,TGCAGCGTACAGGGGGCGAGCGGCTACACCTTC
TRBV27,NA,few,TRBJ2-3,CASSPGGNYADTQYF,TGTGCCAGCAGTCCAGGGGGGAATTACGCAGATACGCAGTATTTT
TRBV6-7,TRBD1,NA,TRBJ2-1,CASRTRDRFYNEQFF,TGTGCCAGCAGAACCCGGGACAGGTTCTACAATGAGCAGTTCTTC
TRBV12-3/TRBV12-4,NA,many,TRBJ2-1,CASSTEGNEQFF,TGTGCCAGCAGCACGGAGGGCAATGAGCAGTTCTTC
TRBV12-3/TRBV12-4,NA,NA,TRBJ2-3,CASSFLRPTDTQYF,TGTGCCAGCAGTTTTCTCAGGCCCACAGATACGCAGTATTTT
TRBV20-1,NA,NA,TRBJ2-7,CSARIGGRYEQYF,TGCAGTGCTAGAATTGGGGGAAGGTACGAGCAGTACTTC
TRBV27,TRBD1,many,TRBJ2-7,CATTPGTAVSPYEQYF,TGTGCCACCACCCCGGGGACAGCCGTTTCCCCCTACGAGCAGTACTTC
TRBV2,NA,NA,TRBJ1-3,CASGGEPGRPGNTIYF,TGTGCCAGCGGGGGAGAACCGGGACGCCCTGGAAACACCATATATTTT
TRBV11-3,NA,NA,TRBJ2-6,CASSWGSGANVLTF,TGTGCCAGCAGCTGGGGCTCTGGGGCCAACGTCCTGACTTTC
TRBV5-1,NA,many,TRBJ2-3,CASSLELPAGDTQYF,TGCGCCAGCAGCTTGGAACTACCAGCGGGAGATACGCAGTATTTT
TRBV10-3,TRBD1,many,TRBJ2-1,CAISGTERGVRYNEQFF,TGTGCCATCTCCGGGACAGAAAGGGGAGTACGATACAATGAGCAGTTCTTC
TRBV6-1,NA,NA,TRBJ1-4,CAISESRGGESEKLFF,TGTGCCATCAGTGAGTCCCGCGGAGGGGAGAGTGAAAAACTGTTTTTT
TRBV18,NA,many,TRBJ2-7,CASSPGRSYEQYF,TGTGCCAGCTCACCCGGCAGGTCCTACGAGCAGTACTTC
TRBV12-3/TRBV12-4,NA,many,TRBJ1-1,CASSYSYMNTEAFF,TGTGCCAGCAGTTACAGCTACATGAACACTGAAGCTTTCTTT
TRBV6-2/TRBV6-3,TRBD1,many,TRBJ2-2,CASSYPRTGGELFF,TGTGCCAGCAGTTACCCCCGGACAGGCGGGGAGCTGTTTTTT
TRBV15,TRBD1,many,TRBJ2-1,CATSREVTGGSNEQFF,TGTGCCACCAGCAGAGAAGTAACAGGGGGTAGCAATGAGCAGTTCTTC
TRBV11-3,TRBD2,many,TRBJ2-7,CASSAQPWLAGGTHEQYF,TGTGCCAGCAGCGCCCAGCCATGGCTAGCGGGAGGAACCCACGAGCAGTACTTC
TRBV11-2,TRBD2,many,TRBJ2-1,CASSLESLAGYEQFF,TGTGCCAGCAGCTTAGAATCGCTAGCGGGATACGAGCAGTTCTTC